A single sample is the source of the 10 T cell receptor beta chains below, sequenced in a study of T cells expressing NK-cell markers. Each CDR3 protein gets one entry in TCRdb, which reprocessed the 5' RACE reads and gives no DNA. With 350,000 to 400,000 distinct CDR3 sequences in the sample, the ten largest clones hold about 11%. The sequencing input was blood T cells: a sorted CD56 or NKG2C T cell subset, CD4+ or CD8+ T cells, or bulk PBMC T cells (not recorded which). All receptors derive from a woman between 45 and 60 years old in good health.

The chain recombines TRBV28 with TRBJ2-7; TCRdb names TRBD1, which stays unverified in the absence of DNA. Germline CDR1 reads MDHEN; CDR2 reads SYDVKM. The CDR3 sequence is 15 residues long. This chain's CDR3 is CASRGDRGFSYEQYF.

The CDR3 loop reads CASSLRLAGPDEQYF. The chain has TRBV4-2 and TRBJ2-7; the TRBD2 assignment by TCRdb is unverifiable without DNA. The CDR3 contains 15 residues. The V gene's germline CDR1 is LGHNA and CDR2 YNFKEQ.

CDR3 protein: CASRGPGVNTGELFF. The chain couples TRBV21-1 to TRBJ2-2; TCRdb indicates TRBD1, and absent DNA this call remains unverified. TRBV21-1 is a known pseudogene. The CDR3 is made up of 15 amino acids.

The chain links TRBV29-1 to TRBJ2-3; TCRdb gives TRBD2 as the D gene, but with no DNA this cannot be confirmed. Germline V gene sequence: CDR1 SQVTM, CDR2 ANQGSEA. The CDR3 extends over 15 amino acids. CDR3 sequence: CSVALMAGSTDTQYF.

V usage is TRBV20-1 and J usage is TRBJ2-7; TCRdb's D gene call, TRBD1, goes unchecked for lack of DNA. This CDR3 region has 16 residues. From germline, CDR1 is DFQATT and CDR2 SNEGSKA (reference sequence). Here the CDR3 reads CSATRTGTGTTNEQYF.

This chain uses TRBV20-1 with TRBJ2-5. From germline, CDR1 is DFQATT and CDR2 SNEGSKA (reference sequence). The CDR3 extends over 12 amino acids. CDR3 in amino acids: CSAPDQQETQYF.

This chain links TRBV20-1 with TRBJ2-1; TCRdb designates TRBD2, a call that cannot be tested without DNA. The germline V gene has CDR1 DFQATT and CDR2 SNEGSKA (reference sequence). CDR3 length: 15 amino acids. CDR3 amino acids: CSALGRLAGVIEQFF.

V usage is TRBV2 and J usage is TRBJ2-7; absent DNA, TCRdb's TRBD2 call cannot be checked. This CDR3 has 12 residues. CDR1 SNHLY and CDR2 FYNNEI come from the germline V gene. CDR3 region: CATGGTSGEQYF.

This chain uses TRBV3-1 with TRBJ2-1. The V gene's germline CDR1 is LGHDT and CDR2 YNNKEL (reference sequence). CDR3 size: 17 residues. CDR3 sequence reads: CASSQSSGRLPYNEQFF.

This chain links TRBV12-3 or TRBV12-4 with TRBJ2-1; absent DNA, TCRdb's TRBD2 call cannot be checked. The CDR3 totals 16 residues. The CDR3 sequence: CASSHRNIVGGDEQFF.